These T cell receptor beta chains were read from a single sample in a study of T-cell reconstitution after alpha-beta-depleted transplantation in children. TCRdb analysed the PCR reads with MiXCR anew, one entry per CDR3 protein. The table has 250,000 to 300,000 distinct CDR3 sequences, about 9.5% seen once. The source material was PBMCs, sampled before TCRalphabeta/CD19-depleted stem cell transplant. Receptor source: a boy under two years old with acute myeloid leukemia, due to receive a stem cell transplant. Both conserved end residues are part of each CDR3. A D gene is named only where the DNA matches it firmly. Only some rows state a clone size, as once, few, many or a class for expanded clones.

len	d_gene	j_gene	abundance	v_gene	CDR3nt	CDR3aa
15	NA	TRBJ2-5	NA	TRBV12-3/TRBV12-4	TGTGCCAGCAGTTCTAAATCGGAGGGTGGCGGGGCCCAGTACTTC	CASSSKSEGGGAQYF
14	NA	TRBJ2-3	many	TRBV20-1	TGCAGTGCCCCTGAGAGACAGCACACAGATACGCAGTATTTT	CSAPERQHTDTQYF
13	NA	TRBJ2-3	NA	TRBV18	TGTGCCAGCTCACCATCGGGAATAGATACGCAGTATTTT	CASSPSGIDTQYF
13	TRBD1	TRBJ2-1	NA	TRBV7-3	TGTGCCAGCAGCTCGACAGGGGAAGGAGAGCAGTTCTTC	CASSSTGEGEQFF
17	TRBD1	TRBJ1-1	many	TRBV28	TGTGCCAGCAGTCGACCTCGCGGACAGGGGACGGACACTGAAGCTTTCTTT	CASSRPRGQGTDTEAFF
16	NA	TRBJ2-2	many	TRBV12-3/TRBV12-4	TGTGCCAGCAGTCCAGGAAGGGTGCAAGCCACCGGGGAGCTGTTTTTT	CASSPGRVQATGELFF
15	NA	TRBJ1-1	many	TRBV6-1	TGTGCCAGCAGTGGGACAGAGGTGATGAACACTGAAGCTTTCTTT	CASSGTEVMNTEAFF
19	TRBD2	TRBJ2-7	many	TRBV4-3	TGCGCCAGCAGCCAAGATGGGAGAAGGGGCCTAGCGGGAGTACCCGAGCAGTACTTC	CASSQDGRRGLAGVPEQYF
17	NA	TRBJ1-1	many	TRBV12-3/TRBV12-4	TGTGCCAGCAGTTTATGGGGACCCCCGACCATGAACACTGAAGCTTTCTTT	CASSLWGPPTMNTEAFF
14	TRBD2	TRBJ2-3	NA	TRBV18	TGTGCCAGCTCACCATCGGGGGGACCAGATACGCAGTATTTT	CASSPSGGPDTQYF
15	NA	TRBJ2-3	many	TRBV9	TGTGCCAGCAGCGTAGTGACAGGCCGCACAGATACGCAGTATTTT	CASSVVTGRTDTQYF
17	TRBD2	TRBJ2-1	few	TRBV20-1	TGCAGTGCTAGAAGTCCCGGGACTAGCGGGGGGCCCAATGAGCAGTTCTTC	CSARSPGTSGGPNEQFF
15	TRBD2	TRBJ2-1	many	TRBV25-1	TGTGCCAGCAGTCAACTAGCGGGACTCTACAATGAGCAGTTCTTC	CASSQLAGLYNEQFF
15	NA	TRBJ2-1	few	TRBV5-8	TGTGCCAGCAGCTTGAGAAGCTTTAGCGGTTCGGGGCAGTTCTTC	CASSLRSFSGSGQFF
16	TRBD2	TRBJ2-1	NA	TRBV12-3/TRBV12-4	TGTGCCGGCAGGTTACGGGTAGCGGGAGCCGTGAATGAGCAGTTCTTC	CAGRLRVAGAVNEQFF
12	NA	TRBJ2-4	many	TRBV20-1	TGCAGTGCTCCCGACACGTCGTTGCTTCAGTACTTC	CSAPDTSLLQYF
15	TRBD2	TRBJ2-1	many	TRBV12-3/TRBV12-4	TGTGCCAGCAGCCCGCTAGCGGGAGTTAGGGATGAGCAGTTCTTC	CASSPLAGVRDEQFF
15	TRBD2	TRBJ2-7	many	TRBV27	TGTGCCAGCAGAGGAAGGGGCGGGAGTCCCTACGAGCAGTACTTC	CASRGRGGSPYEQYF
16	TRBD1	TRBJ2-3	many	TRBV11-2	TGTGCCAGCAGCTTAGATCTCGGACAGGGCACAGATACGCAGTATTTT	CASSLDLGQGTDTQYF
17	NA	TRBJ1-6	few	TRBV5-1	TGCGCCAGCAGCTTGGGCGGGGAAGGAGGCCCCGGCTCACCCCTCCACTTT	CASSLGGEGGPGSPLHF
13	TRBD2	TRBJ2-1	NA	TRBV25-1	TGTGCCAGTAGCGGGCCCTCCTACAATGAGCAGTTCTTC	CASSGPSYNEQFF
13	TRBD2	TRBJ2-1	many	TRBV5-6	TGTGCCAGCAGCCACGGGGGGAGGAATGAGCAGTTCTTC	CASSHGGRNEQFF
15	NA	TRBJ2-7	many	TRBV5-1	TGCGCCAGCAGCTTACTGACTAGTTCGGGGAACGAGCAGTACTTC	CASSLLTSSGNEQYF
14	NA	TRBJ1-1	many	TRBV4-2	TGTGCCAGCAGCCAAGACCCAGATTTCACTGAAGCTTTCTTT	CASSQDPDFTEAFF
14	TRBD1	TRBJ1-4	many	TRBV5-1	TGCGCCAGCAGCTCGGGACAGGGGAATGAAAAACTGTTTTTT	CASSSGQGNEKLFF
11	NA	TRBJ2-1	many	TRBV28	TGTGCCAGCGGACCTGACAATGAGCAGTTCTTC	CASGPDNEQFF
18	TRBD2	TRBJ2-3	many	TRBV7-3	TGTGCCAGCAGCTTAACGGGACTAGCGGGAGGGCTCACAGATACGCAGTATTTT	CASSLTGLAGGLTDTQYF
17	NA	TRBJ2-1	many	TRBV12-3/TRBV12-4	TGTGCCAGCAGTCCCTTTGGTTCCGGGACACGGGGGTATGAGCAGTTCTTC	CASSPFGSGTRGYEQFF
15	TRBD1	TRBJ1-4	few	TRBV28	TGTGCCAGCACCCCCGGACAGGGGGCGCCTGAAAAACTGTTTTTT	CASTPGQGAPEKLFF
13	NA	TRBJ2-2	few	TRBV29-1	TGCAGCGTTGGGACGGCGAACACCGGGGAGCTGTTTTTT	CSVGTANTGELFF
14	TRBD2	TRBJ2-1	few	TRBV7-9	TGTGCCAGCAGCTTAGGGCTAGCGGGAGAAAGGCGGTTCTTC	CASSLGLAGERRFF
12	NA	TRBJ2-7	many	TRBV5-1	TGCGCCAGCAGCCCGACTGACTACGAGCAGTACTTC	CASSPTDYEQYF
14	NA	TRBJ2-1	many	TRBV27	TGTGCCAGCAGTTTCATGGGGCTAGCGAGTGAGCAGTTCTTC	CASSFMGLASEQFF
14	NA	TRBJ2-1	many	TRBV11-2	TGTGCCAGCAGCTTAGAGGTGGGATTGAATGAGCAGTTCTTC	CASSLEVGLNEQFF